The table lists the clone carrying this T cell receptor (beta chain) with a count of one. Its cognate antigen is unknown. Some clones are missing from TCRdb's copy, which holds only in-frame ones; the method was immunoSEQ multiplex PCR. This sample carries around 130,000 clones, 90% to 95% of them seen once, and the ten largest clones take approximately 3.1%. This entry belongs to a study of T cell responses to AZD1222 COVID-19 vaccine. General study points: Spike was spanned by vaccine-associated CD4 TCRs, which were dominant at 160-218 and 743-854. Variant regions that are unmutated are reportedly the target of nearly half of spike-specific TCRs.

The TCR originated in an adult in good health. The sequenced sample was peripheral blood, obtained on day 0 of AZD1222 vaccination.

The CDR3 sequence is CASSLRGIDLGDTQYF. The CDR3, as DNA: TGTGCCAGCAGCTTGAGGGGGATCGACCTTGGAGATACGCAGTATTTT. This chain uses TRBV7-2 with TRBJ2-3, with a possible D match to TRBD1 (6 bases). The V end was cut by 3 bases, the J end by 5 bases, with 18 bases between. The germline CDR1 and CDR2 sequences are SGHTA and FQGNSA. The CDR3 contains 16 residues.